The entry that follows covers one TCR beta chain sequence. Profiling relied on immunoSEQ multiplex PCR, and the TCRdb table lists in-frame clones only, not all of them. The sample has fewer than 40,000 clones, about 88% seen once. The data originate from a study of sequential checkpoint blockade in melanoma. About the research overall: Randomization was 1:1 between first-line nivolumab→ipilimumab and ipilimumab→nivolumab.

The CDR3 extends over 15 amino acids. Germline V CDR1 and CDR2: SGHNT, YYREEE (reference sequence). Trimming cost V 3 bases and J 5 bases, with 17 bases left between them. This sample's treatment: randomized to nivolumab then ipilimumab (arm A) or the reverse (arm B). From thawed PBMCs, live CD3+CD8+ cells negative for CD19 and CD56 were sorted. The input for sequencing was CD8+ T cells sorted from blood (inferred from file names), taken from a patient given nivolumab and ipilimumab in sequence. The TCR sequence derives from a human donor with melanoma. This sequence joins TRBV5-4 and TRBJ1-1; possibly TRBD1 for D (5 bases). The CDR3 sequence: CASSWGVGGETEAFF. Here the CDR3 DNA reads TGTGCCAGCAGCTGGGGGGTTGGAGGAGAGACTGAAGCTTTCTTT.